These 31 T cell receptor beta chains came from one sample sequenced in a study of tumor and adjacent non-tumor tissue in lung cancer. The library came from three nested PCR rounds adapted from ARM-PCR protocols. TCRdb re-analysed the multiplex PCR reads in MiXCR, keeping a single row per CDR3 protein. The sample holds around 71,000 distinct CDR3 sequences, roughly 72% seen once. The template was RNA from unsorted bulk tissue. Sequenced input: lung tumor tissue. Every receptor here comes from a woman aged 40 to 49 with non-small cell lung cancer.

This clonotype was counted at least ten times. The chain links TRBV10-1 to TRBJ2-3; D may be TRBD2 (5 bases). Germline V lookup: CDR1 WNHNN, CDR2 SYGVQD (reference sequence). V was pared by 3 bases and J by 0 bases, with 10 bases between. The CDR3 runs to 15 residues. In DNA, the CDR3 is TGCGCCAGCAGTGACCTTGGAGGAAGCACAGATACGCAGTATTTT. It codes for CASSDLGGSTDTQYF.

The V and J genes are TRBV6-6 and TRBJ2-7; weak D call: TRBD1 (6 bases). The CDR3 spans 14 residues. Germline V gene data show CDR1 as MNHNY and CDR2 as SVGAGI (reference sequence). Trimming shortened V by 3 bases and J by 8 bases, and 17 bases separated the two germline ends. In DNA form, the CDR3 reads TGTGCCAGCAGTTATGAGCAGGGGTCAGGACAGCAGTACTTC. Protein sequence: CASSYEQGSGQQYF.

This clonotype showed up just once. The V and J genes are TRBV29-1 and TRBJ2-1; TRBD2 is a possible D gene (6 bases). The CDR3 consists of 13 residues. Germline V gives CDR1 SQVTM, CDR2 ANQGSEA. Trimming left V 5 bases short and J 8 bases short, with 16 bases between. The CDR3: CSVSQASADEQFF. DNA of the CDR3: TGCAGCGTTTCCCAGGCTAGCGCGGATGAGCAGTTCTTC.

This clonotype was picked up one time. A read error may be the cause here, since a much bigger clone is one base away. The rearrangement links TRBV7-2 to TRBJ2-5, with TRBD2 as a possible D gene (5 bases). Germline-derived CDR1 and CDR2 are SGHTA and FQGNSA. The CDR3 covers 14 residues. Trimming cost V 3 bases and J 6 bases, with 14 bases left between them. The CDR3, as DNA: TGTGCCAGCAGCTTGAGCCCAGCCGGGAAGACCCAGTACTTC. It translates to CASSLSPAGKTQYF.

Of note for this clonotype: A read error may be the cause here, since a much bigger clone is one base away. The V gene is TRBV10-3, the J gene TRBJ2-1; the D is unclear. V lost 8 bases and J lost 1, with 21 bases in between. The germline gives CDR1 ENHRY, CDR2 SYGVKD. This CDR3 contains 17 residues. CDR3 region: CAIGNPPRLGSYNEQFF. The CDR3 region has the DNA TGTGCCATCGGCAATCCCCCGAGACTGGGTTCCTACAATGAGCAGTTCTTC.

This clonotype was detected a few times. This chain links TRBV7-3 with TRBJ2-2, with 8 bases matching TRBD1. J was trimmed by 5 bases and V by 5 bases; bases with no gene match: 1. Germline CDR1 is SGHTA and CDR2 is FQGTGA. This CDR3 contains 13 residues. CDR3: CASSRQGTGELFF. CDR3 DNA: TGTGCCAGCAGCCGACAGGGGACCGGGGAGCTGTTTTTT.

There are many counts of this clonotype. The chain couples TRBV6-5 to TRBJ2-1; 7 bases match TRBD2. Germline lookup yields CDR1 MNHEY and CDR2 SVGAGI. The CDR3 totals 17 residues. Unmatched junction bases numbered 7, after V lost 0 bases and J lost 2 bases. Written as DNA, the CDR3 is TGTGCCAGCAGTTACTCATCCCCTGCGGGAGCCTACAATGAGCAGTTCTTC. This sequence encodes CASSYSSPAGAYNEQFF.

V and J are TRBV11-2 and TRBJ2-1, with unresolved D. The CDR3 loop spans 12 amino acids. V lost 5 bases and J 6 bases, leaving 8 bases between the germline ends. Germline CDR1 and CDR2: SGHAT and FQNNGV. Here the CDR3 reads CASSTISNEQFF. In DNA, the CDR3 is TGTGCCAGCAGCACAATCTCCAATGAGCAGTTCTTC.

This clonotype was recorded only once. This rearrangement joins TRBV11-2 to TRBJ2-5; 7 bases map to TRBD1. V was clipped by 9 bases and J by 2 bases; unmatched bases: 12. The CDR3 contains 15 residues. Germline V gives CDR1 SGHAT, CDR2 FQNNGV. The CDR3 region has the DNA TGTGCCAGGACCAAATACGGACAGGCTCAAGAGACCCAGTACTTC. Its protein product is CARTKYGQAQETQYF. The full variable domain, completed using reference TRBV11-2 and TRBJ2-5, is EAGVAQSPRYKIIEKRQSVAFWCNPISGHATLYWYQQILGQGPKLLIQFQNNGVVDDSQLPKDRFSAERLKGVDSTLKIQPAKLEDSAVYLCARTKYGQAQETQYFGPGTRLLVL.

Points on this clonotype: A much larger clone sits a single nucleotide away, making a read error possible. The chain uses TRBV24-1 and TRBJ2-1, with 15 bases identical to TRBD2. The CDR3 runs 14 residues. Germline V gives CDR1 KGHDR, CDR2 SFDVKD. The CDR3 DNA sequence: TGTGCCTCCGGGACTAGCGGGGGGTTGGGTGAGCAGATCTTC. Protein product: CASGTSGGLGEQIF.

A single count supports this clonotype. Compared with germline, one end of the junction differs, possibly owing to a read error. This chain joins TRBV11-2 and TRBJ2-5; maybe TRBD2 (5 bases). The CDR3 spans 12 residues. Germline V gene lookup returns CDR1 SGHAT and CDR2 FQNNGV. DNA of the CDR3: TGTGCCAGCAGGTTAGAGCGGAAGACCCAGTACTTC. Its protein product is CASRLERKTQYF.

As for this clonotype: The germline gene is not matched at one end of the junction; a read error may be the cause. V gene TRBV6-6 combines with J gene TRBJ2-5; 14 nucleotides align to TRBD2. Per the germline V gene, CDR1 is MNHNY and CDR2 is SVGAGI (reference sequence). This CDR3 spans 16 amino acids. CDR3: CASSYGTSGGQDTLYF. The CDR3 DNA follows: TGTGCCAGCAGTTATGGGACTAGCGGGGGCCAAGATACCCTGTACTTC.

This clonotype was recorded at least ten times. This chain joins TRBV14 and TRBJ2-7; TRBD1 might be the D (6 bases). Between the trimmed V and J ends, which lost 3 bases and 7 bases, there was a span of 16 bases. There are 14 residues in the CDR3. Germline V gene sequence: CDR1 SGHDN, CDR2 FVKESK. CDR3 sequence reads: CASSHGDTVGEQYF. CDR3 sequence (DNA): TGTGCCAGCAGCCACGGGGACACCGTGGGGGAGCAGTACTTC.

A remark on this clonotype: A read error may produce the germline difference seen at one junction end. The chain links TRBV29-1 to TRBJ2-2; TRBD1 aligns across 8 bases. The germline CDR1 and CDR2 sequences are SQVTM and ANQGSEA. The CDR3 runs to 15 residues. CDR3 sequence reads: CNVEGRGRMSGDLFF. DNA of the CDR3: TGCAATGTTGAAGGCAGGGGGCGTATGTCCGGGGATCTGTTTTTT.

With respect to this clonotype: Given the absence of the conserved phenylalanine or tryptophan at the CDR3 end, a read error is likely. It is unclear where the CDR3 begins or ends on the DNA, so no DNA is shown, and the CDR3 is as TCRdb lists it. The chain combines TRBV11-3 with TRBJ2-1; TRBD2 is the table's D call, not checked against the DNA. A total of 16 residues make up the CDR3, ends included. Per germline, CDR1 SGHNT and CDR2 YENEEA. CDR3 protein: CASSDPGLAANNEHFY.

This chain's CDR3 is CTSSPPGDGVNNEQFF. As DNA, the CDR3 is TGTACAAGCAGCCCTCCCGGCGACGGGGTGAACAATGAGCAGTTCTTC. The chain links TRBV11-3 to TRBJ2-1, with D perhaps TRBD2 (5 bases). Per germline, CDR1 SGHNT and CDR2 YENEEA. The CDR3 totals 16 residues.

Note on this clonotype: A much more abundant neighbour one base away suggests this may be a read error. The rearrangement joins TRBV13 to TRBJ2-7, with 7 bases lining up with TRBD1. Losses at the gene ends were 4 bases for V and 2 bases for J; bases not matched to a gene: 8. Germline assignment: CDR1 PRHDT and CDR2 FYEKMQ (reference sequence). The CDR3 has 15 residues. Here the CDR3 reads CASSSDRKVAYEQYF. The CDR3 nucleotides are TGTGCCAGCAGCTCGGACAGGAAGGTGGCCTACGAGCAGTACTTC.

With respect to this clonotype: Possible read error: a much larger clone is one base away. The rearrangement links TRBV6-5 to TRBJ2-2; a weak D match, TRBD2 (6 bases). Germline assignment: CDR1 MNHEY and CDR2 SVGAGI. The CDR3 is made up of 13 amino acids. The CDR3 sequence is CASSCTTAGGLFF. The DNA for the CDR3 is TGTGCCAGCAGTTGCACAACAGCCGGGGGGCTGTTTTTT.

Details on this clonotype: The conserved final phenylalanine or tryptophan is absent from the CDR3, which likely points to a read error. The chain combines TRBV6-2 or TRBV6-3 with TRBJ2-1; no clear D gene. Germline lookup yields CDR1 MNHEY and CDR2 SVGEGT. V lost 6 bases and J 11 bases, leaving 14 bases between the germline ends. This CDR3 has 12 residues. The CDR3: CASSRYGNKQFL. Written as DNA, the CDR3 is TGTGCCAGCAGCCGCTATGGTAATAAGCAGTTCTTA.

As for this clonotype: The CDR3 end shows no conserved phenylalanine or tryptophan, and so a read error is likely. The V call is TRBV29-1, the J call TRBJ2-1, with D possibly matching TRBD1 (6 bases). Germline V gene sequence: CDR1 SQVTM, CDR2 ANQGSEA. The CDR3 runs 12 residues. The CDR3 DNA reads TGCAGTGCAAATTCAGGGGCGATGGGGCAGTTCTTA. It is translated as CSANSGAMGQFL.

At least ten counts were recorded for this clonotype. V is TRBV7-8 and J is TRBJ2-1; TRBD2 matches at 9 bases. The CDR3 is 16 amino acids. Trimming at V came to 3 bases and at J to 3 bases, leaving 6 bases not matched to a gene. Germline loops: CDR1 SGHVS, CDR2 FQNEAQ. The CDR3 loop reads CASSFRTSAYYNEQFF. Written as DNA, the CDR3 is TGTGCCAGCAGCTTCCGGACTAGCGCTTACTACAATGAGCAGTTCTTC.

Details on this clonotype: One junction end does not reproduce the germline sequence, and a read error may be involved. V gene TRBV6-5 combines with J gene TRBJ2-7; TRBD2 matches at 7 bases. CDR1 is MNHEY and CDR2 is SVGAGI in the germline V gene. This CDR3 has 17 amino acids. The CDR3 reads CACSSTTSRAPSYEQYF. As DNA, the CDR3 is TGTGCCTGCAGTTCCACGACTAGCAGGGCCCCTTCCTACGAGCAGTACTTC.

The CDR3 spells CASGPRTGVEGAYEQYF. DNA for the CDR3: TGTGCCAGCGGTCCACGGACAGGGGTTGAAGGAGCCTACGAGCAGTACTTC. The V and J genes are TRBV12-3 or TRBV12-4 and TRBJ2-7, with TRBD1 matching over 9 bases. The CDR3 runs 17 residues. V lost 8 bases, J lost 2 bases, and 16 bases stayed unmatched.

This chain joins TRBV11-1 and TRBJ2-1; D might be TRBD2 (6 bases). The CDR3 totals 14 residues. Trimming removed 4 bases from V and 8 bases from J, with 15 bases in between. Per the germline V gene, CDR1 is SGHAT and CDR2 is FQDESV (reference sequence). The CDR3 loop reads CASSSKGCGDEQFF. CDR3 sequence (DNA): TGTGCCAGCAGCTCCAAGGGTTGCGGGGATGAGCAGTTCTTC. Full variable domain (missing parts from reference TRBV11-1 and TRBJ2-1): EAEVAQSPRYKITEKSQAVAFWCDPISGHATLYWYRQILGQGPELLVQFQDESVVDDSQLPKDRFSAERLKGVDSTLKIQPAELGDSAMYLCASSSKGCGDEQFFGPGTRLTVL.

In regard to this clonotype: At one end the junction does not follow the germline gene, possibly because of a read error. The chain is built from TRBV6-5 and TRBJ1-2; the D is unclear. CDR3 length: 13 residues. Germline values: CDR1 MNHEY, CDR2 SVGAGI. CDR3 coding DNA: TGTCCCAGCAGTCCCGGGAGTGATTATGGTTACACCTTC. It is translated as CPSSPGSDYGYTF.

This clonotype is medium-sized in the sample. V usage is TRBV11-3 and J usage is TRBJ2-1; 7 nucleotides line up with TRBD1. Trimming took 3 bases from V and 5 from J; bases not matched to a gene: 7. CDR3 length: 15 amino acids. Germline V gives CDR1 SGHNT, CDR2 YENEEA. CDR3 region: CASSFRRQGNNEQFF. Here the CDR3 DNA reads TGTGCCAGCAGCTTTCGGCGACAGGGTAACAATGAGCAGTTCTTC. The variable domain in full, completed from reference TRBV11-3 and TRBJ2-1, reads EAGVVQSPRYKIIEKKQPVAFWCNPISGHNTLYWYLQNLGQGPELLIRYENEEAVDDSQLPKDRFSAERLKGVDSTLKIQPAELGDSAVYLCASSFRRQGNNEQFFGPGTRLTVL.

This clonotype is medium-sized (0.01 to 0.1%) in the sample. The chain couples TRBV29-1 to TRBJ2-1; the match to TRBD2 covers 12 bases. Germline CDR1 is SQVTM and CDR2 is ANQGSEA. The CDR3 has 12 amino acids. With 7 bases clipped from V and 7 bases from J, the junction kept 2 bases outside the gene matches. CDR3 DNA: TGCAGCGGGGGGACTAGCGGGAATGAGCAGTTCTTC. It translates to CSGGTSGNEQFF.

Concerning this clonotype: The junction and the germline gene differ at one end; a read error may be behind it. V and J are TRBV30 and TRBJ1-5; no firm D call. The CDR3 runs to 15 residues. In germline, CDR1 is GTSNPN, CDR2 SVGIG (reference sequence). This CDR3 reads CAWEERSAYNQLQHF. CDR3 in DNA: TGTGCCTGGGAGGAACGGAGTGCGTACAATCAGCTCCAGCATTTT.

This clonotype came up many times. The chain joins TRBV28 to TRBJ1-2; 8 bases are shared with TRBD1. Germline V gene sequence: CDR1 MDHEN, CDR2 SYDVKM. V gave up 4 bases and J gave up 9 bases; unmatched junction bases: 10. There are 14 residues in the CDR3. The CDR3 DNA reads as TGTGCCAGCAGTTCCCAGACAGGGGTCAAGAGCTACACCTTC. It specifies CASSSQTGVKSYTF.

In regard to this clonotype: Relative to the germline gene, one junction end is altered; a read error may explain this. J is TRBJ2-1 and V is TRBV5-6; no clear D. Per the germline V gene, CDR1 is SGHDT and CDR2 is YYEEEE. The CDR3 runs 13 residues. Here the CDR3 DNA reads TGTACCAGCAGCTTGAGTGAACCTCCTCATGAGTCCTTC. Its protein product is CTSSLSEPPHESF.

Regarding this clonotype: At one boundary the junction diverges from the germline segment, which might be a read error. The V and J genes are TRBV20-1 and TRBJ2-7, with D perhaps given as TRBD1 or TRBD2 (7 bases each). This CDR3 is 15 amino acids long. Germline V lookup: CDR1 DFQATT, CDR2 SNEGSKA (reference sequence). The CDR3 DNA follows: TGCAATGCTAGAGATCCCGCCAGGGGGGGGTACGAGCAGTACTTC. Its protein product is CNARDPARGGYEQYF.